This record looks at one T cell receptor (beta chain) sequence and its context. The CDR3 totals 14 residues. V was pared by 1 base and J by 8 bases, with 15 bases between. Germline loops: CDR1 SGHRS, CDR2 YFSETQ. The table came from immunoSEQ multiplex PCR; TCRdb's copy has only in-frame clones and leaves some out. The profile shows 150,000 to 200,000 clones, approximately 87% of them singletons. The sample is drawn from a study of blood T cell repertoires in COVID-19. Specimen: peripheral blood. This receptor was identified in a man between 18 and 29 years old with active or convalescent COVID-19. The chain uses TRBV5-1 and TRBJ1-2, with D tentatively TRBD1 (5 bases). Here the CDR3 DNA reads TGCGCCAGCAGCTTGCCCGGGGGATCTCGCGGCTACACCTTC. Protein product: CASSLPGGSRGYTF.